The entry below describes one T cell receptor beta chain. This entry is derived from a study of blood T cell repertoires in COVID-19. CDR3 length: 14 residues. The ends were cut back, 2 bases at V and 5 bases at J, with 13 bases in the middle. Germline CDR1 reads MGHRA; CDR2 reads YSYEKL. Generated by immunoSEQ multiplex PCR, the TCRdb table keeps only in-frame clones and is missing some. The table lists around 72,000 clones, about nine tenths of them singletons. The specimen was peripheral blood. V is TRBV4-1 and J is TRBJ2-7; D is perhaps TRBD2 (6 bases). The clonotype comes from a woman aged 50 to 65 with acute or convalescent COVID-19. The CDR3 loop reads CASSQPSAGHEQYF. The CDR3 nucleotides are TGCGCCAGCAGCCAACCTAGCGCGGGGCACGAGCAGTACTTC.